This is a list of T cell receptor beta chains from one sample in a study. TCRdb used MiXCR to reprocess the 5' RACE reads, holding one entry per CDR3 protein. The table lists approximately 58,000 distinct CDR3 sequences, 26% of them singletons, with roughly 2.1% in the top ten. The source material was tumor-infiltrating Tregs sorted from the breast tumor. The receptors were gathered from a female donor with breast cancer. Each CDR3 is given with its conserved first and last residue. Each record gives: clone size, V gene, J gene, D gene, CDR3 DNA, CDR3 protein. A D gene is named only where the DNA matches it firmly. The size of a clone is reported for some rows only, either as once, few or many, or as a class for expanded clones.

clone size: .
V gene: TRBV5-1
J gene: TRBJ2-3
D gene: TRBD1
CDR3 DNA: TGCGCCAGCAGCACGGGACAGGCCACCGATACGCAGTATTTT
CDR3 protein: CASSTGQATDTQYF

clone size: .
V gene: TRBV7-2
J gene: TRBJ1-2
D gene: .
CDR3 DNA: TGTGCCAGCACCCTAGGGGTAGGAATCTATGGCTACACCTTC
CDR3 protein: CASTLGVGIYGYTF

clone size: few
V gene: TRBV7-7
J gene: TRBJ2-5
D gene: TRBD1
CDR3 DNA: TGTGCTAGCAGCCCGACAGGGAGAGAGACCCAGTACTTC
CDR3 protein: CASSPTGRETQYF

clone size: many
V gene: TRBV7-2
J gene: TRBJ2-3
D gene: .
CDR3 DNA: TGTGCCAGCAGCCCCTATCTCAGCACAGATACGCAGTATTTT
CDR3 protein: CASSPYLSTDTQYF

clone size: many
V gene: TRBV9
J gene: TRBJ1-6
D gene: .
CDR3 DNA: TGTGCCAGCAGCGTAACGGGGGGATTAGGTTCACCCCTCCACTTT
CDR3 protein: CASSVTGGLGSPLHF

clone size: many
V gene: TRBV5-1
J gene: TRBJ1-1
D gene: TRBD1
CDR3 DNA: TGCGCCAGCAGTCGGGACAGTTACACTGAAGCTTTCTTT
CDR3 protein: CASSRDSYTEAFF

clone size: .
V gene: TRBV7-2
J gene: TRBJ1-5
D gene: .
CDR3 DNA: TGTGCCAGCAGCTTATCCAGGGAGCAGCCCCAGCATTTT
CDR3 protein: CASSLSREQPQHF

clone size: .
V gene: TRBV7-9
J gene: TRBJ2-1
D gene: TRBD2
CDR3 DNA: TGTGCCAGCGGGACTAGCGGGAGTCTTAATGAGCAGTTCTTC
CDR3 protein: CASGTSGSLNEQFF

clone size: few
V gene: TRBV5-1
J gene: TRBJ1-1
D gene: .
CDR3 DNA: TGCGCCAGCAGCTTGTGGGGGTACACTGAAGCTTTCTTT
CDR3 protein: CASSLWGYTEAFF

clone size: few
V gene: TRBV28
J gene: TRBJ2-7
D gene: .
CDR3 DNA: TGTGCCAGCAGTTCTCCCACCCTCCACCCCATCTACGAGCAGTACTTC
CDR3 protein: CASSSPTLHPIYEQYF

clone size: .
V gene: TRBV28
J gene: TRBJ2-7
D gene: TRBD2
CDR3 DNA: TGTGCCAGCAGCCGGCCTTCGTTAGCGGGACGCTCCTACGAGCAGTACTTC
CDR3 protein: CASSRPSLAGRSYEQYF

clone size: .
V gene: TRBV30
J gene: TRBJ2-1
D gene: .
CDR3 DNA: TGTGCCTGGAGTGTTAGACTGAACAATGAGCAGTTCTTC
CDR3 protein: CAWSVRLNNEQFF

clone size: few
V gene: TRBV7-3
J gene: TRBJ2-5
D gene: .
CDR3 DNA: TGTGCCAGCAGCTTAGGTTTCCAGGGGAGCCAAGAGACCCAGTACTTC
CDR3 protein: CASSLGFQGSQETQYF

clone size: .
V gene: TRBV27
J gene: TRBJ2-1
D gene: .
CDR3 DNA: TGTGCCAGCAGTTTATCGCGGAGCTCCCCCTACAATGAGCAGTTCTTC
CDR3 protein: CASSLSRSSPYNEQFF

clone size: few
V gene: TRBV6-6
J gene: TRBJ2-2
D gene: .
CDR3 DNA: TGTGCCAGCGGCCGCCGGGGGACAGCCGCCCCGGTGCGGGAGACCGGGGAGCTGTTTTTT
CDR3 protein: CASGRRGTAAPVRETGELFF

clone size: many
V gene: TRBV11-2
J gene: TRBJ1-1
D gene: .
CDR3 DNA: TGTGCCAGCAGCTTAGAGGCACGGGCTTTCTTT
CDR3 protein: CASSLEARAFF

clone size: .
V gene: TRBV12-3/TRBV12-4
J gene: TRBJ2-7
D gene: TRBD2
CDR3 DNA: TGTGCTAGCAGTCCCCCGCGTACTAGCGGGAGCTCCTACGAGCAGTACTTC
CDR3 protein: CASSPPRTSGSSYEQYF

clone size: .
V gene: TRBV20-1
J gene: TRBJ2-7
D gene: TRBD2
CDR3 DNA: TGCAGTGCTAGAGGCCCCGGGACTAGCCTCTCCGAGCAGTACTTC
CDR3 protein: CSARGPGTSLSEQYF

clone size: .
V gene: TRBV20-1
J gene: TRBJ2-3
D gene: .
CDR3 DNA: TGCAGTGCTAGAGATGCAGCGACAGGGACTAGGGATACGCAGTATTTT
CDR3 protein: CSARDAATGTRDTQYF

clone size: few
V gene: TRBV12-3/TRBV12-4
J gene: TRBJ1-4
D gene: TRBD1
CDR3 DNA: TGTGCCAGCAGCCTCGGGACAGTAAATGAAAAACTGTTTTTT
CDR3 protein: CASSLGTVNEKLFF

clone size: .
V gene: TRBV7-9
J gene: TRBJ2-7
D gene: .
CDR3 DNA: TGTGCCAGCAGCCTGCGCGGGGGCGGGTACGAGCAGTACTTC
CDR3 protein: CASSLRGGGYEQYF

clone size: .
V gene: TRBV21-1
J gene: TRBJ2-4
D gene: .
CDR3 DNA: TGTGCCAGCAGCAAAGTACAAGCAGGCCCTCTCGGGAAAAACATTCAGTACTTC
CDR3 protein: CASSKVQAGPLGKNIQYF

clone size: few
V gene: TRBV7-9
J gene: TRBJ1-4
D gene: TRBD1
CDR3 DNA: TGTGCCAGCAGCGCTGGGACAGGGGTCGATGAAAAACTGTTTTTT
CDR3 protein: CASSAGTGVDEKLFF

clone size: .
V gene: TRBV7-2
J gene: TRBJ2-5
D gene: TRBD2
CDR3 DNA: TGTGCCAGCAGCTTAGGAGGGGTCGGACTAGCGTCAGGGGAGACCCAGTACTTC
CDR3 protein: CASSLGGVGLASGETQYF

clone size: .
V gene: TRBV7-2
J gene: TRBJ1-1
D gene: .
CDR3 DNA: TGTGCCAGCAGCTTATTTACTTCGAGCTACACTGAAGCTTTCTTT
CDR3 protein: CASSLFTSSYTEAFF

clone size: .
V gene: TRBV20-1
J gene: TRBJ2-3
D gene: TRBD2
CDR3 DNA: TGCAGTGCTAGAGATCCCACTAGCGGGAGCACAGATACGCAGTATTTT
CDR3 protein: CSARDPTSGSTDTQYF

clone size: .
V gene: TRBV9
J gene: TRBJ2-3
D gene: TRBD2
CDR3 DNA: TGTGCCAGCAGTACTAGCGGGCGCACAGATACGCAGTATTTT
CDR3 protein: CASSTSGRTDTQYF

clone size: .
V gene: TRBV4-3
J gene: TRBJ1-2
D gene: .
CDR3 DNA: TGCGCCAACAGCCAAGATAGGTCGGACAGTGGGACTCCTGGCTACACCTTC
CDR3 protein: CANSQDRSDSGTPGYTF

clone size: many
V gene: TRBV7-2
J gene: TRBJ2-7
D gene: .
CDR3 DNA: TGTGCCAGCAGCCGGCCTTCCGGAAGCGGATCCTACGAGCAGTACTTC
CDR3 protein: CASSRPSGSGSYEQYF

clone size: .
V gene: TRBV3-1
J gene: TRBJ2-1
D gene: TRBD2
CDR3 DNA: TGTGCCAGCAGCCAAGTTCGAAGCGGGAGGGCCAGCAATGAGCAGTTCTTC
CDR3 protein: CASSQVRSGRASNEQFF

clone size: .
V gene: TRBV15
J gene: TRBJ2-3
D gene: TRBD2
CDR3 DNA: TGTGCCACCAGCAGAGGGGTTCTGCCGGGGGGACTCACAGATACGCAGTATTTT
CDR3 protein: CATSRGVLPGGLTDTQYF

clone size: many
V gene: TRBV7-6
J gene: TRBJ2-7
D gene: .
CDR3 DNA: TGTGCCAGCAGTCAACAACCTCCTGGCGCAGCCTACGAGCAGTACTTC
CDR3 protein: CASSQQPPGAAYEQYF

clone size: medium-sized
V gene: TRBV6-1
J gene: TRBJ2-7
D gene: TRBD1
CDR3 DNA: TGTGCCAGCAGTACAACACAGGGGGACTACGAGCAGTACTTC
CDR3 protein: CASSTTQGDYEQYF

clone size: many
V gene: TRBV4-2
J gene: TRBJ2-5
D gene: TRBD2
CDR3 DNA: TGTGCCAGCAGCCCGGGACTAGCGGGGGACTTACAAGAGACCCAGTACTTC
CDR3 protein: CASSPGLAGDLQETQYF

clone size: .
V gene: TRBV6-6
J gene: TRBJ2-5
D gene: TRBD1
CDR3 DNA: TGTGCCAGCAGAATCCCCGCAGACAGGGGGCGAGGGACCCAGTACTTC
CDR3 protein: CASRIPADRGRGTQYF

clone size: .
V gene: TRBV2
J gene: TRBJ1-4
D gene: TRBD1
CDR3 DNA: TGTGCCAGCGGTGGACGAGGGACAGGGCGCGAAAAACTGTTTTTT
CDR3 protein: CASGGRGTGREKLFF

clone size: .
V gene: TRBV20-1
J gene: TRBJ2-7
D gene: .
CDR3 DNA: TGCAGTGCTAGACCGGTGGGCCCGAGCTCCTACGAGCAGTACTTC
CDR3 protein: CSARPVGPSSYEQYF

clone size: .
V gene: TRBV6-5
J gene: TRBJ2-7
D gene: TRBD2
CDR3 DNA: TGTGCCAGCAGTTACTCCGGGACTAGCTCCTTCTACGAGCAGTACTTC
CDR3 protein: CASSYSGTSSFYEQYF

clone size: .
V gene: TRBV9
J gene: TRBJ1-3
D gene: .
CDR3 DNA: TGTGCCAGCAGCGTAGGGGGGTTTGCTGGAAACACCATATATTTT
CDR3 protein: CASSVGGFAGNTIYF

clone size: few
V gene: TRBV20-1
J gene: TRBJ2-5
D gene: TRBD1
CDR3 DNA: TGCAGTGCTAAAGGGGCCAGGGGGCTGTCGGAGACCCAGTACTTC
CDR3 protein: CSAKGARGLSETQYF

clone size: .
V gene: TRBV28
J gene: TRBJ2-7
D gene: .
CDR3 DNA: TGTGCCAGCAGGACTCCCCGATTCCTCAGCTCCTACGAGCAGTACTTC
CDR3 protein: CASRTPRFLSSYEQYF

clone size: few
V gene: TRBV6-5
J gene: TRBJ2-1
D gene: .
CDR3 DNA: TGTGCCAGCAGTTACATCGAGGGCAGCTCCTACAATGAGCAGTTCTTC
CDR3 protein: CASSYIEGSSYNEQFF

clone size: .
V gene: TRBV7-2
J gene: TRBJ1-6
D gene: .
CDR3 DNA: TGTGTCGGCAGCCCCCTGGCAGGAAATAATTCACCCCTCCACTTT
CDR3 protein: CVGSPLAGNNSPLHF

clone size: .
V gene: TRBV20-1
J gene: TRBJ1-5
D gene: TRBD1
CDR3 DNA: TGCAGTGCTAGTCCCGGTCTTATAGGGGGCGATCAGCCCCAGCATTTT
CDR3 protein: CSASPGLIGGDQPQHF

clone size: .
V gene: TRBV28
J gene: TRBJ2-3
D gene: TRBD2
CDR3 DNA: TGTGCCAGCAGCCCCATAGCGGGAGGTTATACGCAGTATTTT
CDR3 protein: CASSPIAGGYTQYF

clone size: many
V gene: TRBV9
J gene: TRBJ1-2
D gene: .
CDR3 DNA: TGTGCCAGCAGCTCCGACACGCTCTATGGCTACACCTTC
CDR3 protein: CASSSDTLYGYTF